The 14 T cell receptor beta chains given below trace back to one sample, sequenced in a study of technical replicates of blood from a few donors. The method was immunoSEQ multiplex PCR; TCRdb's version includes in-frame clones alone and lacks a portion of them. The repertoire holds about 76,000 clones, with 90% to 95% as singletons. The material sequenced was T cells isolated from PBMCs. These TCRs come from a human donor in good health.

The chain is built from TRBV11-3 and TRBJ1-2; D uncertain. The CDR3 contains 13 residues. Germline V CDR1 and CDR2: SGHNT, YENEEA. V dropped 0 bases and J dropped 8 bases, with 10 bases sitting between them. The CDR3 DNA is TGTGCCAGCAGCTTAGATGGCGGCGCGGGCTACACCTTC. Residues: CASSLDGGAGYTF.

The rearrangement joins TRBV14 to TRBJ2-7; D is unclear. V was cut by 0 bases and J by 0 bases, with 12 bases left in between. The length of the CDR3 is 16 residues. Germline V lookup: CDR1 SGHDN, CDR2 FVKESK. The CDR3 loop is CASSQEVGPNSYEQYF. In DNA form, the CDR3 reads TGTGCCAGCAGCCAAGAAGTTGGGCCAAACTCCTACGAGCAGTACTTC.

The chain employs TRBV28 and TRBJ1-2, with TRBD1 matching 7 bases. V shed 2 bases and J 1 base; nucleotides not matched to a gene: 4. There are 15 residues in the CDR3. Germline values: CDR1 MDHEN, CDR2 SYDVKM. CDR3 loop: CASSLGDSLNYGYTF. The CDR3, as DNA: TGTGCCAGCAGTTTAGGGGACAGCCTTAACTATGGCTACACCTTC.

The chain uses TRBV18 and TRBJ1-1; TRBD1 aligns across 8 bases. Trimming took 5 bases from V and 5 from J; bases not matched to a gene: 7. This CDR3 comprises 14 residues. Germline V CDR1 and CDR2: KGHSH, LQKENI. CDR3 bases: TGTGCCAGCTCATCGGACAGGGTAAAGACTGAAGCTTTCTTT. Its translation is CASSSDRVKTEAFF.

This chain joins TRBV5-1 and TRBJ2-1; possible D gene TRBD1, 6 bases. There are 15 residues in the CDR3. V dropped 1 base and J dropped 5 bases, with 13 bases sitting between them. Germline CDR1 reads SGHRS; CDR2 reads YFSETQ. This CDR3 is CASSLLTGNNNEQFF. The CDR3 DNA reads TGCGCCAGCAGCTTGCTGACAGGTAACAACAATGAGCAGTTCTTC. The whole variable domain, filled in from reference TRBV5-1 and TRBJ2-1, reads KAGVTQTPRYLIKTRGQQVTLSCSPISGHRSVSWYQQTPGQGLQFLFEYFSETQRNKGNFPGRFSGRQFSNSRSEMNVSTLELGDSALYLCASSLLTGNNNEQFFGPGTRLTVL.

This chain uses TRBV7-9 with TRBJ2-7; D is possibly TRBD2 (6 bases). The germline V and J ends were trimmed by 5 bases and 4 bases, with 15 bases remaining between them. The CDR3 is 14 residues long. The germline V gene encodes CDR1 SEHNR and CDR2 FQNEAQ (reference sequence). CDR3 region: CASSLGGDSYEQYF. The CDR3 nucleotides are TGTGCCAGCAGCCTGGGGGGAGACAGTTACGAGCAGTACTTC.

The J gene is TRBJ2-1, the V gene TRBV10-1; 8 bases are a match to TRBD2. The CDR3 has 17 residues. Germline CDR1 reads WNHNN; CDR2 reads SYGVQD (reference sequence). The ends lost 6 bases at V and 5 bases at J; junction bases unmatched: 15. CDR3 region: CASSPGQEAGVHNEQFF. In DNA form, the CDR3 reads TGCGCCAGCAGCCCTGGGCAGGAAGCGGGAGTACACAATGAGCAGTTCTTC.

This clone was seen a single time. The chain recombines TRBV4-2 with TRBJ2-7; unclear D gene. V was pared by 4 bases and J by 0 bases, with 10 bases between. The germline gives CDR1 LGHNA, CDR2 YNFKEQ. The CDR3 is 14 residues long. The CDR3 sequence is CASSPRASSYEQYF. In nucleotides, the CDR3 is TGTGCCAGCAGCCCGCGAGCGAGCTCCTACGAGCAGTACTTC.

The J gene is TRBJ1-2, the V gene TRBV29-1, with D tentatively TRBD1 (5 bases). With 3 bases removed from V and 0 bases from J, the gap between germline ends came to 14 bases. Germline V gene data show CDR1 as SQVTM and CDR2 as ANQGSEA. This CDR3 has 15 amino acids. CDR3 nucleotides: TGCAGCGTTGATTTGGTTCGGGGGACTAACTATGGCTACACCTTC. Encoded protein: CSVDLVRGTNYGYTF.

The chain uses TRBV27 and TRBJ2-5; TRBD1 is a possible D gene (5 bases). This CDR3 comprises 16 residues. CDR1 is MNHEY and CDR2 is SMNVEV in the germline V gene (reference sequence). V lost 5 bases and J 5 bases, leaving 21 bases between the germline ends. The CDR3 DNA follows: TGTGCCAGCAGTACGACCACTCAGGGTTGGCTGGAGACCCAGTACTTC. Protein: CASSTTTQGWLETQYF.

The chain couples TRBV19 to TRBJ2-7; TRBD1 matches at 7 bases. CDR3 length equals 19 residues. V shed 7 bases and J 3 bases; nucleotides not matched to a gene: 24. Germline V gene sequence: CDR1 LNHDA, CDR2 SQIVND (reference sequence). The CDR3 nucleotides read TGTGCCAGTACCGACACCTACGGGACAGATTTCCCCTTGGGCTACGAGCAGTACTTC. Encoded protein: CASTDTYGTDFPLGYEQYF.

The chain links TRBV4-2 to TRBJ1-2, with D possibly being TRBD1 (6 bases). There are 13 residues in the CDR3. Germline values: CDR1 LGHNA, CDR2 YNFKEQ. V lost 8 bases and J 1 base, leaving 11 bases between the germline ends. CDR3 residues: CASAGARNYGYTF. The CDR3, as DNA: TGTGCCAGCGCGGGGGCCCGTAACTATGGCTACACCTTC.

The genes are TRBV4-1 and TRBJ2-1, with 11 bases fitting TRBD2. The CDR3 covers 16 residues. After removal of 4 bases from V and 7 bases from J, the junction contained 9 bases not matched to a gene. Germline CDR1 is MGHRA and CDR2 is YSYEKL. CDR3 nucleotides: TGCGCCAGCAGCCGTACCGCGGGACTAGCGGTTAATGAGCAGTTCTTC. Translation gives CASSRTAGLAVNEQFF.

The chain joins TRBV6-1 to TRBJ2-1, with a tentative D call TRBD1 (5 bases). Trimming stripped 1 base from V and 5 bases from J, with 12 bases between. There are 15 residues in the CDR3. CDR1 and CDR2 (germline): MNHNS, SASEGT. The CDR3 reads CASSEGAGLDNEQFF. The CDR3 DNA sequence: TGTGCCAGCAGTGAAGGGGCAGGGTTGGACAATGAGCAGTTCTTC.